Listed below are T cell receptor beta chains from one sample, sequenced in a study of vaccination effects on CD4 cells after COVID-19. Profiled with immunoSEQ multiplex PCR; TCRdb holds only in-frame clones, not every one. The sample includes roughly 25,000 clones, approximately 70% seen only once; the top ten take approximately 13%. No antigen has been assigned to these receptors. The source material was CD4+ T cells from PBMCs cultured with HCoV-OC43 spike peptides, sampled before COVID-19 vaccination. These receptors were taken from a human donor who received a COVID-19 vaccine. Each CDR3 is given with its conserved first and last residue. Each record gives: clone size, CDR3 length, V gene, D gene, J gene, CDR3 protein, CDR3 DNA. A D gene is named only where the DNA matches it firmly. The size entry is marked missing in some rows and otherwise reads once, few, many or a size class.

>large|15|TRBV2|TRBD2|TRBJ2-2
CASRASGRDTGELFF
TGTGCCAGCAGAGCTAGCGGGAGGGATACCGGGGAGCTGTTTTTT
>few|14|TRBV5-4|NA|TRBJ2-7
CASSLEGHTYEQYF
TGTGCCAGCAGCTTGGAAGGACACACCTACGAGCAGTACTTC
>few|13|TRBV7-9|NA|TRBJ1-2
CASSLGGDYGYTF
TGTGCCAGCAGCTTAGGGGGCGACTATGGCTACACCTTC
>NA|14|TRBV5-1|NA|TRBJ2-3
CASSLSRSPDTQYF
TGCGCCAGCAGCTTGTCTCGGAGCCCAGATACGCAGTATTTT
>few|14|TRBV5-4|NA|TRBJ1-6
CASSFSEPNSPLHF
TGTGCCAGCAGCTTCTCTGAACCAAATTCACCCCTCCACTTT
>NA|13|TRBV6-2/TRBV6-3|NA|TRBJ1-1
CASSYSNFREAFF
TGTGCCAGCAGTTACTCGAACTTCCGGGAAGCTTTCTTT
>NA|17|TRBV5-1|TRBD2|TRBJ2-2
CASSLRTSGGNTGELFF
TGCGCCAGCAGCCTCAGGACTAGCGGGGGCAACACCGGGGAGCTGTTTTTT
>NA|19|TRBV9|TRBD2|TRBJ2-7
CASSVDGVSGRVSSYEQYF
TGTGCCAGCAGCGTAGATGGGGTTAGCGGGAGGGTCAGCTCCTACGAGCAGTACTTC
>NA|16|TRBV2|NA|TRBJ2-4
CASSFDGLGPKNIQYF
TGTGCCAGCAGTTTCGACGGATTGGGGCCCAAAAACATTCAGTACTTC
>few|18|TRBV3-1/TRBV3-2|TRBD2|TRBJ2-7
CASSQDLWLAGGPYEQYF
TGTGCCAGCAGCCAAGACTTATGGCTAGCGGGGGGGCCTTACGAGCAGTACTTC